This entry is about one T cell receptor (beta chain). Its specificity is not known. Using a FACSAria, the CD4+ and CD8+ T cells were sorted from the PBMCs. V lost 8 bases, J lost 5 bases, and 12 bases lay in between. Germline V CDR1 and CDR2: SQVTM, ANQGSEA. This CDR3 contains 11 residues. These data are taken from a study of CD8+ T cells in alopecia areata. After isolation, RNA underwent reverse transcription to generate cDNA as the sequencing template. Using immunoSEQ multiplex PCR, the repertoire was profiled, and TCRdb retains in-frame clones only, with some absent. The table records roughly 100,000 clones, approximately 52% of them present only once. Points from the study as a whole: In scalp samples, resident alphabeta T cells of normal skin are also sequenced. Patients shared TCRs less clearly than mice did, possibly for HLA-related reasons.

V and J are TRBV29-1 and TRBJ1-1; D gene uncertain. The sequencing input was CD4+ T cells sorted from blood. The receptor was derived from a human donor in good health. For the CDR3, the DNA is TGCAGCCACTCGGCGAGGACTGAAGCTTTCTTT. Amino acid sequence: CSHSARTEAFF.